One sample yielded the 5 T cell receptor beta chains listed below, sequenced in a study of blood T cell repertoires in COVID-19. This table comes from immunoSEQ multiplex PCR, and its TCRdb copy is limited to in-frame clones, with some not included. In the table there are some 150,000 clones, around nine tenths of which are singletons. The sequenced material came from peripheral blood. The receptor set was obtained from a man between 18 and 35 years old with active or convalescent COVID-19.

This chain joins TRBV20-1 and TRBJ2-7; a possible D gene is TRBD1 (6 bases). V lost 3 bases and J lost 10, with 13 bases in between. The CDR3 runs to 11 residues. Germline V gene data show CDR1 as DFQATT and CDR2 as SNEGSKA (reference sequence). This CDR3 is CSARLTGSQYF. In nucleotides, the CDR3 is TGCAGTGCTAGGCTCACAGGGTCCCAGTACTTC.

Here the CDR3 DNA reads TGTGCCAGCAGAAACAGGGACCCTTATGGCTACACCTTC. Translated: CASRNRDPYGYTF. The chain uses TRBV27 and TRBJ1-2, with a weak D call TRBD1 (6 bases). Between the trimmed V and J ends, which lost 6 bases and 5 bases, there was a span of 13 bases. Germline V CDR1 and CDR2: MNHEY, SMNVEV (reference sequence). CDR3 size: 13 residues.

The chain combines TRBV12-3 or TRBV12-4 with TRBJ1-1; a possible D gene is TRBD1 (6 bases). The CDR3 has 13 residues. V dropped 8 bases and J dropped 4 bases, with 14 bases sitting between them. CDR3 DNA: TGTGCCAGCGGACCTTACAGGGCCACTGAAGCTTTCTTT. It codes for CASGPYRATEAFF.

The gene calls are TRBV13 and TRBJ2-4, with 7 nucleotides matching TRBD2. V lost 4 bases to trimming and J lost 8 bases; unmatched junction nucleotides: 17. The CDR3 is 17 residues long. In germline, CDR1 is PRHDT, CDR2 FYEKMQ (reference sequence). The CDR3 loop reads CASSSPPFKGGKYIQYF. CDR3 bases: TGTGCCAGCAGCTCCCCCCCTTTTAAGGGAGGGAAGTACATTCAGTACTTC.

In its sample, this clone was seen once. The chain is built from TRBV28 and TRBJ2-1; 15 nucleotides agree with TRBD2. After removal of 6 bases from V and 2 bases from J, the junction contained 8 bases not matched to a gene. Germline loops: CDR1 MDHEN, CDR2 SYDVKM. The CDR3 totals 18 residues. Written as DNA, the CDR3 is TGTGCCAGCAGCCTGGGACTAGCGGGAGGTTTCCCCTACAATGAGCAGTTCTTC. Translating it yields CASSLGLAGGFPYNEQFF.